The T cell receptor beta chain described here comes from a study of T cells after yellow fever vaccination. This CDR3 has 16 amino acids. Germline V gives CDR1 LGHNA, CDR2 YSLEER. The V and J ends lost 1 base and 1 base respectively, with 13 bases between them. This clonotype turned up a few times. Each CDR3 protein gets one entry after TCRdb re-called the 5' RACE reads with MiXCR. The data contain over 250,000 distinct CDR3 sequences, approximately 4% of them singletons. The chain uses TRBV4-3 and TRBJ1-1; D ambiguous. Sequenced material: PBMCs, taken 5 days after the yellow fever booster vaccination. This clonotype originated in a man between 18 and 29 years old who received the YFV17D yellow fever vaccine. CDR3 bases: TGCGCCAGCAGCCAAGCGGCCCACGCGGGGAACACTGAAGCTTTCTTT. It specifies CASSQAAHAGNTEAFF.